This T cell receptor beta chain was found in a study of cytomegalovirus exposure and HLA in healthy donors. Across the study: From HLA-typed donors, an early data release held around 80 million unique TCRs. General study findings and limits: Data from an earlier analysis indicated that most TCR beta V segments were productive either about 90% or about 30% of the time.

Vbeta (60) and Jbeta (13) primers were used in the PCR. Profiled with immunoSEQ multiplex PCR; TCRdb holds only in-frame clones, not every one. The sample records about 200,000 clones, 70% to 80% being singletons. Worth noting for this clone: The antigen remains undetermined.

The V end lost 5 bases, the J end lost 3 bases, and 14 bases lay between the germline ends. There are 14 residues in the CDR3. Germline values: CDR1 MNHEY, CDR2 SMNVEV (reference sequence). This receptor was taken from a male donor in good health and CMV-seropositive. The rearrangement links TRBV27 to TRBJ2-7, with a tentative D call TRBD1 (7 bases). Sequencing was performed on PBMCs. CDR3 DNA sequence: TGTGCCAGCAGTGGGGGGACAGAACTCTACGAGCAGTACTTC. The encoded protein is CASSGGTELYEQYF.